This T cell receptor (beta chain) emerged from a study of T cells in Graves' hyperthyroidism and ophthalmopathy. Trimming left V 3 bases short and J 0 bases short, with 8 bases between. The CDR3 has 15 residues. Using RNA transcripts as the source, TCR beta CDR3 regions were amplified. HTBI primers drove first-round RT-PCR of the TCR CDR3. TCRdb itself ran the multiplex PCR reads through MiXCR, one entry per CDR3 protein. The sample records about 520,000 distinct CDR3 sequences, roughly a quarter being singletons. This clonotype was counted ten times or more. Sequencing was performed on blood. The receptor's source is a woman aged 25 to 39 with Graves' ophthalmopathy. The rearrangement joins TRBV12-3 or TRBV12-4 to TRBJ2-2; D is ambiguous. The CDR3 sequence is CASSFTVPNTGELFF. For the CDR3, the DNA is TGTGCCAGCAGTTTCACTGTTCCGAACACCGGGGAGCTGTTTTTT.